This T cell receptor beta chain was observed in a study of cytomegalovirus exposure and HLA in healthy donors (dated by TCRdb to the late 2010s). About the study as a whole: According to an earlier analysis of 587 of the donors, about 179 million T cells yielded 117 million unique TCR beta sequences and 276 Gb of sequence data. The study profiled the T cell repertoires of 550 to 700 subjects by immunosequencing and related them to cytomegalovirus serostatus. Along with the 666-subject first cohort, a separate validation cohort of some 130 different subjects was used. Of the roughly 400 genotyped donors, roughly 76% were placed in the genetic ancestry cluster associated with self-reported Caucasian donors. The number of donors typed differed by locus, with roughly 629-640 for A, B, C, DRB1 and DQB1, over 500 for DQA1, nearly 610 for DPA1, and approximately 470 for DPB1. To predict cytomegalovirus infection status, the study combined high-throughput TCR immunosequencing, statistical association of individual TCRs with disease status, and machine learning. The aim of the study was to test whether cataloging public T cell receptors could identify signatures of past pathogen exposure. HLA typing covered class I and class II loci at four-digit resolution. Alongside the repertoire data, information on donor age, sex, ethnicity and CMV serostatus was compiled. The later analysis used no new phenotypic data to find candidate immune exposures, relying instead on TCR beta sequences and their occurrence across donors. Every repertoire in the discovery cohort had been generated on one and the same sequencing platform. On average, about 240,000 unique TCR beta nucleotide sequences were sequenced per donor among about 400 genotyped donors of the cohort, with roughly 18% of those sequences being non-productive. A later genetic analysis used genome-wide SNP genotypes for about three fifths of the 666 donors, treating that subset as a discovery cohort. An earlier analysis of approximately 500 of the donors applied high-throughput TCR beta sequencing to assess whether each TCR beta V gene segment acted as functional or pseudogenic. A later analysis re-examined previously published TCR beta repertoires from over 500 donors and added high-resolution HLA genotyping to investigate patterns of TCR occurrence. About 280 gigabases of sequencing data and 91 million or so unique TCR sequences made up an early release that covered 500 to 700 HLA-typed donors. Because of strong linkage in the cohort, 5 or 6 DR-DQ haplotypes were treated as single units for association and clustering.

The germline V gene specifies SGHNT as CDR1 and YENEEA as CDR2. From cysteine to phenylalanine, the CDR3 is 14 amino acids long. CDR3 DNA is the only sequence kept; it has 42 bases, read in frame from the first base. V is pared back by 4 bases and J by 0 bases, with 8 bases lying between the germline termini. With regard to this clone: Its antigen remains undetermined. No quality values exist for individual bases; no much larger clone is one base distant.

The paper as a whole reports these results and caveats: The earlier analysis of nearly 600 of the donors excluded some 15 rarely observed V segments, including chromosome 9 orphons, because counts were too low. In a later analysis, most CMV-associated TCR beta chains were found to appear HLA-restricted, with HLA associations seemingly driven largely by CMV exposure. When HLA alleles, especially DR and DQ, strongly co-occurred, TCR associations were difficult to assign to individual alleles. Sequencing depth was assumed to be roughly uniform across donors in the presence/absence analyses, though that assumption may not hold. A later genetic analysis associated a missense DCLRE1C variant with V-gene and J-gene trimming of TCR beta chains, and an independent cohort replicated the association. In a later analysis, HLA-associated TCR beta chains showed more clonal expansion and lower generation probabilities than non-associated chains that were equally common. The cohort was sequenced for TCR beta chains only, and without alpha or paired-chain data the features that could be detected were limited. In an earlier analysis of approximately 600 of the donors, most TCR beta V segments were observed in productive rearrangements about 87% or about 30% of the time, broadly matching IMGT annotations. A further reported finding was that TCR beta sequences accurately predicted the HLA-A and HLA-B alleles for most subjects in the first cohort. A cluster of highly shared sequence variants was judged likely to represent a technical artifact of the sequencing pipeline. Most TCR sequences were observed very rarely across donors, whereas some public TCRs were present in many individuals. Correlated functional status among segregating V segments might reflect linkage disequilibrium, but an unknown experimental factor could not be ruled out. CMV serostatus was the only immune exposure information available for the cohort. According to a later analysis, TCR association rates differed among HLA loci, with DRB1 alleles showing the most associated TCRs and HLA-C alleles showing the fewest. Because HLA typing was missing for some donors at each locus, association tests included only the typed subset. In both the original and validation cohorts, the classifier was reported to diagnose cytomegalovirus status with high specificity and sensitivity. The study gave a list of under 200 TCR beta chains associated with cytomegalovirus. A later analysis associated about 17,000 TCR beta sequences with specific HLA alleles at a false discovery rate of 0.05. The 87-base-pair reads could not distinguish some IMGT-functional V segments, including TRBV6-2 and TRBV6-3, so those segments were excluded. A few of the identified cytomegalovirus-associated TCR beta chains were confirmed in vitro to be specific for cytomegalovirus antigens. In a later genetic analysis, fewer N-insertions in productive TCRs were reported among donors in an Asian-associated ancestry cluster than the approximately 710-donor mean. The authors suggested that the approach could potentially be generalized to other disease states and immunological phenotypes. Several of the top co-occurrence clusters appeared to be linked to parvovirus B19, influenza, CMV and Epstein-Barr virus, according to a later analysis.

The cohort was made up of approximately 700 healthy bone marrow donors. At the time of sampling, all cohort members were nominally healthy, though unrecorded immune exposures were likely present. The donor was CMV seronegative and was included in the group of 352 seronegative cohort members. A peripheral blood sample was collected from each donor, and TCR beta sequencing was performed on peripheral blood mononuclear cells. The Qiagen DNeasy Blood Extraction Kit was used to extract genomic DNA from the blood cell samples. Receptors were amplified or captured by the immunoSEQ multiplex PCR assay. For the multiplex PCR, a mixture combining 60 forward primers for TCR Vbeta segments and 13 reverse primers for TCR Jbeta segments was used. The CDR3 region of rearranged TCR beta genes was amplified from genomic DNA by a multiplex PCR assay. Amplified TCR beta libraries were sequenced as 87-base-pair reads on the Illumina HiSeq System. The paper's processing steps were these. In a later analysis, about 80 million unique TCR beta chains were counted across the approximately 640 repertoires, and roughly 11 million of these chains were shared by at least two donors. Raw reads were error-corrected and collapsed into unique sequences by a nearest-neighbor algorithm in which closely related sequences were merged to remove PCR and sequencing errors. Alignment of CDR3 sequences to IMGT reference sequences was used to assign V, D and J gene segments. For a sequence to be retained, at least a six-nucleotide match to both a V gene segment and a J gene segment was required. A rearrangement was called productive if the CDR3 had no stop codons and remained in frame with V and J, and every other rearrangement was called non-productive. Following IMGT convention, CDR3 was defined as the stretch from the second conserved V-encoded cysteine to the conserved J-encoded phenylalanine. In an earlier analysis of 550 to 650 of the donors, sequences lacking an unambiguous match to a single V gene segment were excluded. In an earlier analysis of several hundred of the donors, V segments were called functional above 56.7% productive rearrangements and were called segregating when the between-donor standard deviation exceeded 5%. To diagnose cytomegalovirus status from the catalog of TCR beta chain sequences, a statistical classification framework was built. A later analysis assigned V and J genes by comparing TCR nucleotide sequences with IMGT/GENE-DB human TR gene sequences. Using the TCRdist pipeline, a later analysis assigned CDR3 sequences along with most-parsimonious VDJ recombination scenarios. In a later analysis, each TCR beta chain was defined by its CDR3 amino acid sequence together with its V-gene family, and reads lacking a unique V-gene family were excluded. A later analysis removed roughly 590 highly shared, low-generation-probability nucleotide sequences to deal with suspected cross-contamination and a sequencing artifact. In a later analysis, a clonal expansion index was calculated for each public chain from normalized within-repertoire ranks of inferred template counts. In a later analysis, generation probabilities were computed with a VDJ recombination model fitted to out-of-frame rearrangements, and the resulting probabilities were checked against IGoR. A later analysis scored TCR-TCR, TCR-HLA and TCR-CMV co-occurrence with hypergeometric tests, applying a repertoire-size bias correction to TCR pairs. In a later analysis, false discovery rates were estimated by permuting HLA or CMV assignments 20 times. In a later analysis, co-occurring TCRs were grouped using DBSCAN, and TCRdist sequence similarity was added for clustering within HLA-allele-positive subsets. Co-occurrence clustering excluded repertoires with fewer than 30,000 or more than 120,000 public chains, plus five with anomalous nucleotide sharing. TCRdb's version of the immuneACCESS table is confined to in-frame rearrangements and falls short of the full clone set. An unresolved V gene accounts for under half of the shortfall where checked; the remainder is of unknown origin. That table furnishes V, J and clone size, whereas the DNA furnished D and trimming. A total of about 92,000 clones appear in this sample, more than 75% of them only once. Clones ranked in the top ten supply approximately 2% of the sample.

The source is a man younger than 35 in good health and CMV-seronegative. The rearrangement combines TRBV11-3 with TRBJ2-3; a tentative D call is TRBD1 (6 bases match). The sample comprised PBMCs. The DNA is TGTGCCAGCAGCTCAGGGGCTAGCACAGATACGCAGTATTTT. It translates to CASSSGASTDTQYF. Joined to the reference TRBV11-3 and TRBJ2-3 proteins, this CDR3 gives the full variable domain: EAGVVQSPRYKIIEKKQPVAFWCNPISGHNTLYWYLQNLGQGPELLIRYENEEAVDDSQLPKDRFSAERLKGVDSTLKIQPAELGDSAVYLCASSSGASTDTQYFGPGTRLTVL.